The 4 T cell receptor beta chains below come from one sample, sequenced in a study of blood T cell repertoires in COVID-19 (dated by TCRdb to the early 2020s). The receptor library was made with the immunoSEQ multiplex PCR assay. TCRdb re-hosts the immuneACCESS table, in-frame sequences only. Its copies lack some clones; in the studies checked, an unresolved V gene accounts for under half of them, and the cause for the rest is not known. This sample comprises 200,000 to 250,000 clones, approximately 86% of them detected only once. Together, the top ten hold 1.3% of the sample. Sequencing used peripheral blood. These receptor sequences come from a woman aged 25 to 39 with COVID-19, enrolled during active disease.

This clone was counted a single time. The chain links TRBV18 to TRBJ1-2; TRBD1 matches at 9 bases. Per the germline V gene, CDR1 is KGHSH and CDR2 is LQKENI. Trimming at V came to 3 bases and at J to 6 bases, leaving 2 bases not matched to a gene. This CDR3 is 13 amino acids long. CDR3 nucleotide sequence: TGTGCCAGCTCACCCGGGACAGGGCATGGCTACACCTTC. It codes for CASSPGTGHGYTF. Using reference TRBV18 and TRBJ1-2 for the parts outside the CDR3, the full variable domain is NAGVMQNPRHLVRRRGQEARLRCSPMKGHSHVYWYRQLPEEGLKFMVYLQKENIIDESGMPKERFSAEFPKEGPSILRIQQVVRGDSAAYFCASSPGTGHGYTFGSGTRLTVV.

This clone showed up just a few times. The V and J genes are TRBV5-1 and TRBJ1-6; 7 nucleotides line up with TRBD1. Germline V gene lookup returns CDR1 SGHRS and CDR2 YFSETQ. V was pared by 0 bases and J by 6 bases, with 9 bases of the junction left unmatched. The CDR3 totals 17 residues. Here the CDR3 reads CASSLEVLGQPNSPLHF. DNA for the CDR3: TGCGCCAGCAGCTTGGAGGTGCTGGGACAGCCTAATTCACCCCTCCACTTT. The variable domain in full, with the rest retrieved from reference TRBV5-1 and TRBJ1-6, is KAGVTQTPRYLIKTRGQQVTLSCSPISGHRSVSWYQQTPGQGLQFLFEYFSETQRNKGNFPGRFSGRQFSNSRSEMNVSTLELGDSALYLCASSLEVLGQPNSPLHFGNGTRLTVT.

J is TRBJ1-3 and V is TRBV5-6; 7 bases align to TRBD1. The germline V gene has CDR1 SGHDT and CDR2 YYEEEE. The V gene end was trimmed by 7 bases and the J gene end by 3 bases; junction bases not matched to a gene: 4. This CDR3 is built from 13 residues. CDR3 coding DNA: TGTGCCAGCCTCCGACAGGGTGGAAACACCATATATTTT. Its translation is CASLRQGGNTIYF.

The rearrangement joins TRBV5-1 to TRBJ2-1; 11 nucleotides match TRBD1. This CDR3 spans 15 amino acids. Germline V CDR1 and CDR2: SGHRS, YFSETQ. Trimming took 4 bases from V and 7 from J; bases not matched to a gene: 7. The DNA for the CDR3 is TGCGCCAGCAGCCGTGGACAGGGGGCATGGAATGAGCAGTTCTTC. It translates to CASSRGQGAWNEQFF. Filled out from reference TRBV5-1 and TRBJ2-1, the complete variable domain reads KAGVTQTPRYLIKTRGQQVTLSCSPISGHRSVSWYQQTPGQGLQFLFEYFSETQRNKGNFPGRFSGRQFSNSRSEMNVSTLELGDSALYLCASSRGQGAWNEQFFGPGTRLTVL.